These T cell receptor beta chains were read from a single sample in a study of blood T cells in healthy people across ages. TCRdb processed the 5' RACE reads anew with MiXCR; each CDR3 protein has one entry. The table has around 850,000 distinct CDR3 sequences, under 40% seen once. The sample consisted of blood. The source is a man between 18 and 35 years old in good health. CDR3s include the opening cysteine and the closing phenylalanine or tryptophan. The D gene is left open where the match is weak. The listing skips clone size in some rows; elsewhere it reads once, few, many or a size class.

j_gene: TRBJ2-1; abundance: .; d_gene: .; v_gene: TRBV7-9; CDR3aa: CASSFSGSSYKEQFF; CDR3nt: TGTGCCAGCAGCTTCTCAGGTTCCTCCTACAAGGAGCAGTTCTTC
j_gene: TRBJ1-1; abundance: many; d_gene: .; v_gene: TRBV20-1; CDR3aa: CSALGVNTEAFF; CDR3nt: TGCAGTGCTCTTGGGGTGAACACTGAAGCTTTCTTT
j_gene: TRBJ2-1; abundance: many; d_gene: .; v_gene: TRBV7-6; CDR3aa: CASSLEAGNNEQFF; CDR3nt: TGTGCCAGCAGCTTAGAGGCTGGGAACAATGAGCAGTTCTTC
j_gene: TRBJ2-4; abundance: .; d_gene: TRBD1; v_gene: TRBV7-3; CDR3aa: CASSTTGGHRNEQYF; CDR3nt: TGTGCCAGCAGTACGACAGGGGGCCACAGGAATGAGCAGTACTTC
j_gene: TRBJ2-3; abundance: .; d_gene: TRBD1; v_gene: TRBV4-3; CDR3aa: CASSHGTGGAVDTQYF; CDR3nt: TGCGCCAGCAGCCACGGAACAGGGGGCGCAGTAGATACGCAGTATTTT
j_gene: TRBJ1-1; abundance: .; d_gene: .; v_gene: TRBV6-6; CDR3aa: CASSYSRGGARTEAFF; CDR3nt: TGTGCCAGCAGTTACTCGAGGGGGGGCGCAAGGACTGAAGCTTTCTTT
j_gene: TRBJ2-1; abundance: .; d_gene: TRBD1; v_gene: TRBV5-1; CDR3aa: CASNLGQGNEQFF; CDR3nt: TGCGCCAGCAACCTAGGACAGGGAAATGAGCAGTTCTTC
j_gene: TRBJ1-5; abundance: once; d_gene: TRBD1; v_gene: TRBV20-1; CDR3aa: CSASSGTGVRQPQHF; CDR3nt: TGCAGTGCTAGTTCTGGGACAGGGGTTCGTCAGCCCCAGCATTTT
j_gene: TRBJ2-3; abundance: many; d_gene: .; v_gene: TRBV6-7; CDR3aa: CASSQRTAVTDTQYF; CDR3nt: TGTGCCAGCAGTCAGAGGACAGCTGTAACTGATACGCAGTATTTT
j_gene: TRBJ2-7; abundance: .; d_gene: TRBD1; v_gene: TRBV6-5; CDR3aa: CASSSLGQAELYF; CDR3nt: TGTGCCAGCAGTTCCCTCGGACAGGCGGAATTGTACTTC
j_gene: TRBJ2-1; abundance: few; d_gene: TRBD2; v_gene: TRBV13; CDR3aa: CASSAITLYGGDTDEQFF; CDR3nt: TGTGCCAGCAGCGCAATTACCCTTTACGGGGGGGACACCGATGAGCAGTTCTTC
j_gene: TRBJ2-1; abundance: .; d_gene: TRBD2; v_gene: TRBV18; CDR3aa: CASSPLVLAGAYSYNEQFF; CDR3nt: TGTGCCAGCTCACCATTAGTTCTAGCGGGGGCCTACTCCTACAATGAGCAGTTCTTC
j_gene: TRBJ2-7; abundance: .; d_gene: .; v_gene: TRBV20-1; CDR3aa: CSARDAPELNEQYF; CDR3nt: TGCAGTGCTAGAGATGCCCCCGAGTTAAACGAGCAGTACTTC
j_gene: TRBJ2-7; abundance: many; d_gene: .; v_gene: TRBV12-3/TRBV12-4; CDR3aa: CASTTDSYEQYF; CDR3nt: TGTGCCAGCACCACCGACTCCTACGAGCAGTACTTC
j_gene: TRBJ2-3; abundance: few; d_gene: .; v_gene: TRBV12-3/TRBV12-4; CDR3aa: CASSYGGGRTDTQYF; CDR3nt: TGTGCCAGCAGTTATGGGGGGGGGCGCACAGATACGCAGTATTTT
j_gene: TRBJ2-5; abundance: .; d_gene: TRBD2; v_gene: TRBV20-1; CDR3aa: CSALGAGTGQTQYF; CDR3nt: TGCAGTGCGCTCGGAGCGGGGACCGGTCAGACCCAGTACTTC
j_gene: TRBJ2-3; abundance: .; d_gene: TRBD2; v_gene: TRBV6-2/TRBV6-3; CDR3aa: CASSYRLAGSGSSDTQYF; CDR3nt: TGTGCCAGCAGTTACAGGCTAGCGGGATCTGGCAGTTCAGATACGCAGTATTTT
j_gene: TRBJ2-7; abundance: many; d_gene: .; v_gene: TRBV12-3/TRBV12-4; CDR3aa: CASSLSAPEQYF; CDR3nt: TGTGCCAGCAGTTTGTCGGCTCCTGAGCAGTACTTC
j_gene: TRBJ2-5; abundance: many; d_gene: TRBD2; v_gene: TRBV20-1; CDR3aa: CSAPESSGLQETQYF; CDR3nt: TGCAGTGCGCCGGAATCTAGCGGGCTACAAGAGACCCAGTACTTC
j_gene: TRBJ2-7; abundance: .; d_gene: .; v_gene: TRBV14; CDR3aa: CASSGTPSSYEQYF; CDR3nt: TGTGCCAGCAGCGGCACACCGAGCTCCTACGAGCAGTACTTC
j_gene: TRBJ1-4; abundance: .; d_gene: .; v_gene: TRBV3-1; CDR3aa: CASSPNGEKLFF; CDR3nt: TGTGCCAGCAGCCCGAACGGGGAAAAACTGTTTTTT
j_gene: TRBJ1-5; abundance: .; d_gene: .; v_gene: TRBV4-1; CDR3aa: CASSQDRLGLKGRSNQPQHF; CDR3nt: TGCGCCAGCAGCCAAGATAGGTTGGGGTTGAAGGGCCGTAGCAATCAGCCCCAGCATTTT